The T cell receptor beta chain described here comes from a study of identical twins. TCRdb called the 5' RACE reads again in MiXCR, with one record for every CDR3 protein. The repertoire has roughly 770,000 distinct CDR3 sequences, about 20% of them found once; the top ten carry around 13%. This clonotype was seen ten or more times. The target antigen is unknown. Study results and limitations: Conclusions came from cross-sectional statistical analysis, not from following the same donors.

Trimming took 5 bases from V and 1 from J, leaving 9 bases between them. The CDR3 runs 14 residues. This sample was shared with a second study, whose subject was T cells expressing NK-cell markers. This second study says: Sorted CD3+CD56-NKG2C+, CD3+CD56+NKG2C+ and CD3+CD56+NKG2C- T cells supplied the TCR beta repertoires.

Sequenced sample: PBMCs. This rearrangement joins TRBV12-3 or TRBV12-4 to TRBJ1-5; D not certain. This TCR derives from a woman between 18 and 30 years old in good health. The CDR3: CASSPMDSNQPQHF. CDR3 in DNA: TGTGCCAGCAGTCCGATGGACAGCAATCAGCCCCAGCATTTT.